This T cell receptor (beta chain) stems from a study of vaccination effects on CD4 cells after COVID-19. On the study more broadly: Sampling occurred a median 72 days post second dose, range 14 to 241.

Study conclusions and caveats: Marked clonal contraction was seen in infection- and vaccine-induced clones late after vaccination. In the study, convalescent patients were few, and early post-infection timepoints were absent. In healthy vaccinees, only 1 of 255 vaccine-induced clones cross-reacted with common cold coronaviruses.

TCRdb's copy holds only in-frame clones and misses some; the assay was immunoSEQ multiplex PCR. The table shows around 30,000 clones, with around 70% occurring only once. CD4+ T cells specific for antigen were expanded with viral peptide pools by the ViraFEST assay before sequencing. Between days 9 and 11 of culture, CD4+ T cells were separated out. All study participants received two doses of BNT162b2 or mRNA-1273 vaccine. This clone was recorded a few times. Its antigen is currently unknown. The germline CDR1 and CDR2 sequences are MGHRA and YSYEKL. Unmatched junction bases numbered 4, after V lost 1 base and J lost 6 bases. This CDR3 has 16 amino acids.

This material consisted of CD4+ T cells from PBMCs cultured with HCoV-229E spike peptides, taken after COVID-19 vaccination. The TCR sequence derives from a human donor who received a COVID-19 vaccine. The chain uses TRBV4-1 and TRBJ1-6; 9 bases are a match to TRBD1. The CDR3 loop is CASSQVGTGINSPLHF. As DNA, the CDR3 is TGCGCCAGCAGCCAAGTTGGGACAGGGATTAATTCACCCCTCCACTTT.